These T cell receptor beta chains were read from a single sample in a study of technical replicates of blood from four donors. Measured with immunoSEQ multiplex PCR; TCRdb has only the in-frame clones, and not every one. The sample yields about 70,000 clones, around 93% seen once. Sequenced input: T cells isolated from PBMCs. The origin of the receptors is a human donor in good health. Both conserved end residues are part of each CDR3. Fields, in order: J gene, D gene, clone size, V gene, CDR3 protein, CDR3 DNA. D genes are given only for firm matches. The size of a clone is reported for some rows only, either as once, few or many, or as a class for expanded clones.

TRBJ1-5 | NA | NA | TRBV5-1 | CASSLEVGGQPQHF | TGCGCCAGCAGCTTGGAGGTGGGGGGTCAGCCCCAGCATTTT
TRBJ2-1 | NA | NA | TRBV7-8 | CASSLVPGEQFF | TGTGCCAGCAGCTTAGTACCAGGTGAGCAGTTCTTC
TRBJ2-5 | TRBD2 | NA | TRBV10-2 | CASRTSGVGETQYF | TGCGCCAGCCGGACTAGCGGGGTGGGGGAGACCCAGTACTTC
TRBJ1-3 | NA | NA | TRBV27 | CASSPWWSSGNTIYF | TGTGCCAGCAGTCCATGGTGGAGCTCTGGAAACACCATATATTTT
TRBJ1-2 | NA | NA | TRBV2 | CASVLEDGYTF | TGTGCCAGCGTCTTGGAGGACGGCTACACCTTC
TRBJ2-1 | NA | NA | TRBV6-5 | CASSRGLWDNEQFF | TGTGCCAGCAGTCGGGGTCTTTGGGACAATGAGCAGTTCTTC
TRBJ2-7 | TRBD2 | NA | TRBV25-1 | CASSDSLLAGYEQYF | TGTGCCAGCAGTGATAGTCTGCTAGCGGGGTACGAGCAGTACTTC
TRBJ1-2 | TRBD1 | NA | TRBV7-9 | CASSRDRVGYTF | TGTGCCAGCAGCCGAGACAGGGTTGGCTACACCTTC
TRBJ2-2 | NA | NA | TRBV11-2 | CASSLVGVGTGELFF | TGTGCCAGCAGCTTAGTCGGGGTTGGGACCGGGGAGCTGTTTTTT
TRBJ2-1 | TRBD1 | NA | TRBV15 | CATSWTGGDNEQFF | TGTGCCACCAGCTGGACAGGGGGGGACAATGAGCAGTTCTTC
TRBJ2-3 | NA | NA | TRBV5-1 | CASSAEDYRQNTDTQYF | TGCGCCAGCAGCGCGGAGGACTACCGCCAGAATACAGATACGCAGTATTTT
TRBJ2-1 | TRBD2 | NA | TRBV7-2 | CASSLDGGTYNEQFF | TGTGCCAGCAGCTTAGACGGGGGGACCTACAATGAGCAGTTCTTC
TRBJ2-2 | TRBD1 | NA | TRBV14 | CASSQGQANTGELFF | TGTGCCAGCAGCCAGGGACAGGCAAACACCGGGGAGCTGTTTTTT
TRBJ1-2 | NA | NA | TRBV14 | CASSLRQERGYGYTF | TGTGCCAGCAGCCTCCGGCAGGAAAGGGGCTATGGCTACACCTTC
TRBJ2-1 | TRBD2 | NA | TRBV9 | CASSQTSGGYNEQFF | TGTGCCAGCAGCCAGACTAGCGGGGGTTACAATGAGCAGTTCTTC
TRBJ1-1 | TRBD1 | NA | TRBV2 | CASRTGQGRNTEAFF | TGTGCCAGCAGGACGGGACAGGGGAGGAACACTGAAGCTTTCTTT
TRBJ2-1 | TRBD1 | NA | TRBV14 | CASSQDFGQGEFDEQFF | TGTGCCAGCAGCCAAGATTTTGGACAGGGCGAATTCGATGAGCAGTTCTTC
TRBJ2-5 | TRBD1 | NA | TRBV5-4 | CASSSGTGGAGQETQYF | TGTGCCAGCAGCTCCGGGACAGGGGGCGCGGGTCAAGAGACCCAGTACTTC
TRBJ2-7 | TRBD2 | NA | TRBV5-1 | CASTDGGAEQYF | TGCGCCAGCACCGACGGGGGGGCCGAGCAGTACTTC
TRBJ1-1 | TRBD1 | NA | TRBV7-9 | CASSSRDGDRVNPEAFF | TGTGCCAGCAGCTCCCGAGATGGGGACAGGGTGAACCCTGAAGCTTTCTTT
TRBJ2-7 | TRBD2 | NA | TRBV29-1 | CSVLQTSTYEQYF | TGCAGCGTCCTACAGACTAGCACCTACGAGCAGTACTTC
TRBJ2-3 | NA | NA | TRBV5-1 | CASSLSDTQYF | TGCGCCAGCAGCTTGTCTGATACGCAGTATTTT
TRBJ1-1 | NA | NA | TRBV28 | CASRDMNTEAFF | TGTGCCAGCCGCGACATGAACACTGAAGCTTTCTTT
TRBJ2-2 | NA | once | TRBV19 | CASTGGGEVANTGELFF | TGTGCCAGTACCGGCGGCGGGGAGGTAGCGAACACCGGGGAGCTGTTTTTT
TRBJ1-2 | NA | NA | TRBV10-3 | CAISESRGNNYGYTF | TGTGCCATCAGTGAGTCACGAGGGAATAACTATGGCTACACCTTC
TRBJ1-4 | TRBD1 | NA | TRBV5-1 | CASSLARTGGHNEKLFF | TGCGCCAGCAGCTTGGCTCGGACAGGTGGCCACAATGAAAAACTGTTTTTT
TRBJ2-2 | TRBD2 | NA | TRBV7-3 | CASSYSTGGAFRGELFF | TGTGCCAGCAGTTATAGCACGGGGGGGGCTTTTCGTGGGGAGCTGTTTTTT
TRBJ1-3 | NA | NA | TRBV6-1 | CASSEWSGTGHSGNTIYF | TGTGCCAGCAGTGAATGGTCCGGGACGGGACACTCTGGAAACACCATATATTTT
TRBJ1-6 | NA | NA | TRBV29-1 | CSVRTDSYNSPLHF | TGCAGCGTTAGAACAGACTCCTATAATTCACCCCTCCACTTT
TRBJ2-7 | TRBD2 | once | TRBV30 | CAWSTPPGLAIYEQYF | TGTGCCTGGAGTACGCCTCCGGGACTAGCTATTTACGAGCAGTACTTC
TRBJ1-4 | TRBD1 | once | TRBV5-6 | CASSLSQGAYEKLFF | TGTGCCAGCAGCTTGTCACAGGGGGCATATGAAAAACTGTTTTTT
TRBJ1-3 | NA | NA | TRBV19 | CASSIIPYRLSSGNTIYF | TGTGCCAGTAGTATAATCCCCTACAGGTTGAGCTCTGGAAACACCATATATTTT
TRBJ2-7 | TRBD1 | NA | TRBV5-1 | CASSGTGTGSDEQYF | TGCGCCAGCAGCGGTACCGGGACAGGGAGCGACGAGCAGTACTTC
TRBJ2-7 | TRBD2 | NA | TRBV28 | CASTTSGIWVKQYF | TGTGCCAGCACCACTAGCGGGATATGGGTCAAGCAGTACTTC
TRBJ1-5 | TRBD1 | NA | TRBV7-9 | CASSLATGTGGGSNQPQHF | TGTGCCAGCAGCTTAGCGACCGGGACAGGGGGCGGAAGCAATCAGCCCCAGCATTTT
TRBJ2-1 | NA | NA | TRBV14 | CASSQRGLRDKYNEQFF | TGTGCCAGCAGCCAACGTGGCTTAAGGGACAAGTACAATGAGCAGTTCTTC
TRBJ2-1 | NA | NA | TRBV27 | CASSLSRGSYYNEQFF | TGTGCCAGCAGTTTATCTCGGGGGTCCTACTACAATGAGCAGTTCTTC
TRBJ1-5 | NA | NA | TRBV29-1 | CSVAGGSNQPQHF | TGCAGCGTAGCCGGGGGTAGCAATCAGCCCCAGCATTTT
TRBJ2-5 | NA | NA | TRBV7-9 | CASTQTTETQYF | TGTGCCAGCACCCAGACAACGGAGACCCAGTACTTC
TRBJ1-5 | NA | NA | TRBV4-1 | CASSLQAHSNQPQHF | TGCGCCAGCAGCCTTCAGGCCCATAGCAATCAGCCCCAGCATTTT
TRBJ1-5 | NA | NA | TRBV29-1 | CSVAESSNQPQHF | TGCAGCGTAGCTGAAAGTAGCAATCAGCCCCAGCATTTT
TRBJ2-2 | TRBD2 | NA | TRBV10-2 | CASRRGTSGGRIDTGELFF | TGCGCCAGCAGGAGGGGGACTAGCGGGGGGAGGATCGACACCGGGGAGCTGTTTTTT
TRBJ1-1 | NA | NA | TRBV6-5 | CASSYYLGRNTEAFF | TGTGCCAGCAGTTACTATCTGGGGAGGAACACTGAAGCTTTCTTT
TRBJ1-2 | TRBD1 | once | TRBV28 | CASSRQGKDGYTF | TGTGCCAGCAGTAGACAGGGGAAAGATGGCTACACCTTC
TRBJ2-7 | TRBD1 | NA | TRBV9 | CASGGQGGHEQYF | TGTGCCAGCGGGGGACAGGGGGGCCACGAGCAGTACTTC
TRBJ2-6 | NA | NA | TRBV7-9 | CASSFRGAVGANVLTF | TGTGCCAGCAGCTTTCGGGGGGCGGTTGGGGCCAACGTCCTGACTTTC